This T cell receptor (beta chain) emerged from a study of blood T cell repertoires in COVID-19. Study overall: From the United States, Italy and Spain came samples of acute and convalescent COVID-19.

Method: immunoSEQ multiplex PCR; TCRdb's copy keeps in-frame clones and lacks some. The repertoire holds about 260,000 clones, with approximately 80% as singletons. CDR1 is DFQATT and CDR2 is SNEGSKA in the germline V gene (reference sequence). The CDR3 loop spans 11 amino acids. Sequenced sample: peripheral blood. The source is a man in his 60s with acute or convalescent COVID-19. This chain connects TRBV20-1 to TRBJ1-1; TRBD1 might be the D (5 bases). CDR3 protein: CSVQGGTEAFF. The CDR3 DNA is TGCAGCGTTCAGGGTGGGACTGAAGCTTTCTTT.